The entry below gives a single TCR beta chain sequence along with its context. Its antigen remains unidentified. Sample time point: pre-sensitization, week 0. The sample's treatment: therapeutic diphenylcyclopropenone sensitization with weekly scalp DPC. The library put unique molecular identifiers onto individual cDNA molecules. TCRdb ran MiXCR on the RACE reads and lists one entry per CDR3 protein. In the table there are more than 250,000 distinct CDR3 sequences, about 8.6% of which are singletons. V lost 5 bases to trimming and J lost 5 bases, with 12 bases between them. The CDR3 extends over 14 amino acids. CDR1 and CDR2 (germline): MGHDK, SYGVNS. These data come from a study of human T cells and chemical hapten exposure. Study-wide results and caveats: PT1 expanded TCR numbers rose with patch test score.

This material consisted of whole blood, taken in connection with sensitization to the hapten diphenylcyclopropenone (DPC). The sequence was collected from a woman between 40 and 55 years old with alopecia areata. Some clones in this sample may be carry-over from other donors' samples. The chain links TRBV25-1 to TRBJ2-2, with D perhaps assigned TRBD1 or TRBD2 (6 bases each). CDR3 protein: CASSNPGATGELFF. As DNA, the CDR3 is TGTGCCAGCAGTAACCCGGGGGCTACCGGGGAGCTGTTTTTT.